These 25 T cell receptor beta chains originate from one sample sequenced in a study of response to subunit inactivated influenza vaccine (dated by TCRdb to the late 2010s). Library preparation was by RT-PCR. Sequencing took place on an Illumina HiSeq 2500. TCRdb reprocessed the public reads (quality trimming at Q25 with fastp, clone calling with MiXCR) and kept in-frame beta chains. Rows with one shared CDR3 protein collapse into an entry with the most common genes and DNA. The sample profile shows hundreds of thousands of distinct CDR3 sequences; approximately 15% of them were found once. The ten largest clonotypes hold about 9.9% of the sample. This specimen was PBMCs from blood, taken 12 days after vaccination. These receptor sequences come from a man in his fifties who received an inactivated influenza vaccine. Donor details come from another sample of the same person, matched by shared clones.

The chain couples TRBV10-3 to TRBJ2-2; 7 bases map to TRBD2. V gave up 0 bases and J gave up 3 bases; unmatched junction bases: 4. Germline V CDR1 and CDR2: ENHRY, SYGVKD. There are 16 residues in the CDR3. CDR3 bases: TGTGCCATCAGTGAGTCCGGGGGGTTGCACACCGGGGAGCTGTTTTTT. This codes for CAISESGGLHTGELFF.

This clonotype has just a few counts. This chain connects TRBV5-1 to TRBJ2-3, with a weak D call TRBD2 (5 bases). Between the trimmed V and J ends, which lost 1 base and 0 bases, there was a span of 21 bases. This CDR3 has 19 amino acids. Germline V lookup: CDR1 SGHRS, CDR2 YFSETQ. The DNA for the CDR3 is TGCGCCAGCAGCTTGAGGAGAGGATCCGGGAAGGGAAGCACAGATACGCAGTATTTT. Translated, it gives CASSLRRGSGKGSTDTQYF.

This clonotype appeared a few times. The rearrangement links TRBV15 to TRBJ2-7; 8 nucleotides align to TRBD1. Germline V gene sequence: CDR1 LNHNV, CDR2 YYDKDF (reference sequence). The CDR3 sequence is 15 residues long. V was pared by 6 bases and J by 3 bases, with 10 bases of the junction left unmatched. The CDR3 region is CATSARTGTSYEQYF. As DNA, the CDR3 is TGTGCCACCAGTGCACGGACAGGGACCAGCTACGAGCAGTACTTC.

This clonotype turned up a few times. V gene TRBV29-1 combines with J gene TRBJ2-1; D might be TRBD1 (6 bases). This CDR3 contains 14 residues. Germline loops: CDR1 SQVTM, CDR2 ANQGSEA. V lost 6 bases, J lost 7 bases, and 19 bases lay in between. CDR3 residues: CSVPNDRLRNEQFF. The CDR3 nucleotides are TGCAGCGTCCCGAACGACAGGTTACGGAATGAGCAGTTCTTC.

This clonotype was seen at least ten times. The chain uses TRBV10-3 and TRBJ2-3; unclear D gene. V was pared by 6 bases and J by 3 bases, with 10 bases between. The CDR3 is 13 amino acids. Germline loops: CDR1 ENHRY, CDR2 SYGVKD. The CDR3 reads CAISSPRTDTQYF. CDR3 sequence (DNA): TGTGCCATCAGCTCGCCTAGGACAGATACGCAGTATTTT.

This clonotype was recorded a few times. This chain connects TRBV29-1 to TRBJ2-1; 14 bases agree with TRBD2. The germline gives CDR1 SQVTM, CDR2 ANQGSEA. Trimming at V came to 3 bases and at J to 7 bases, leaving 20 bases not matched to a gene. CDR3 size: 20 residues. CDR3 protein: CSVDRVPGLAGVIQGNEQFF. CDR3 in DNA: TGCAGCGTTGATAGAGTACCGGGACTAGCGGGAGTTATCCAAGGGAATGAGCAGTTCTTC.

CDR3 protein: CSASPGRVTSGSYNEQFF. In DNA, the CDR3 is TGCAGTGCTAGCCCCGGAAGAGTCACTAGCGGGTCCTACAATGAGCAGTTCTTC. The gene calls are TRBV20-1 and TRBJ2-1, with 9 bases matching TRBD2. Germline V lookup: CDR1 DFQATT, CDR2 SNEGSKA (reference sequence). The CDR3 extends over 18 amino acids. After removal of 3 bases from V and 1 base from J, the junction contained 13 bases not matched to a gene.

The table lists this clonotype with a few counts. V usage is TRBV3-1 and J usage is TRBJ2-7; 9 bases fit TRBD2. Germline V gives CDR1 LGHDT, CDR2 YNNKEL (reference sequence). After removal of 1 base from V and 6 bases from J, the junction contained 7 bases not matched to a gene. The CDR3 covers 15 residues. The CDR3 here is CASSQGGTSRSEQYF. The CDR3 DNA follows: TGTGCCAGCAGCCAAGGGGGGACTAGCAGGTCCGAGCAGTACTTC.

The chain is built from TRBV29-1 and TRBJ2-2; 7 positions match TRBD1. The CDR3 has 14 residues. Looked up from germline, CDR1 is SQVTM and CDR2 is ANQGSEA. The trim removed 4 bases at V and 4 bases at J, leaving 6 bases unmatched. CDR3: CSVGGGRGTGELFF. The CDR3 coding sequence is TGCAGCGTTGGAGGGGGCCGGGGCACCGGGGAGCTGTTTTTT.

This clonotype was counted a few times. The genes are TRBV28 and TRBJ1-6; D is perhaps TRBD1 (5 bases). The V and J ends lost 5 bases and 10 bases respectively, with 24 bases between them. Germline CDR1 is MDHEN and CDR2 is SYDVKM. The CDR3 has 17 residues. As DNA, the CDR3 is TGTGCCAGCAGTGCTGTTACGGGACTCGGGGCCGAATCACCCCTCCACTTT. Translated: CASSAVTGLGAESPLHF.

The chain couples TRBV29-1 to TRBJ1-1, with TRBD1 as a possible D gene (6 bases). CDR1 SQVTM and CDR2 ANQGSEA come from the germline V gene. This CDR3 has 16 residues. V gave up 4 bases and J gave up 4 bases, with 22 bases separating them. For the CDR3, the DNA is TGCAGCGTTGGGGGGACCCTACAGGGTGTTGGCACTGAAGCTTTCTTT. Amino acid sequence: CSVGGTLQGVGTEAFF.

This clonotype was seen a few times. This chain links TRBV7-2 with TRBJ1-2; no reliable D call. Germline CDR1 and CDR2: SGHTA and FQGNSA. V gave up 5 bases and J gave up 4 bases, with 11 bases separating them. This CDR3 is 13 amino acids long. Written as DNA, the CDR3 is TGTGCCAGCAGCCCACTTCCGGGCTATGGCTACACCTTC. This translates into CASSPLPGYGYTF.

This chain links TRBV3-1 with TRBJ2-7, with TRBD2 as a possible D gene (5 bases). The CDR3 is 14 amino acids. The V gene's germline CDR1 is LGHDT and CDR2 YNNKEL (reference sequence). Between the trimmed V and J ends, which lost 4 bases and 7 bases, there was a span of 17 bases. CDR3 in amino acids: CASSPRGPSGEQYF. In nucleotides, the CDR3 is TGTGCCAGCAGCCCGCGAGGACCCTCGGGGGAGCAGTACTTC.

This clonotype was counted a few times. The CDR3 sequence is CSVEVGPDTEAFF. The CDR3 coding sequence is TGCAGCGTTGAGGTGGGGCCGGACACTGAAGCTTTCTTT. V usage is TRBV29-1 and J usage is TRBJ1-1; possible D gene TRBD1, 5 bases. Germline CDR1 is SQVTM and CDR2 is ANQGSEA. This CDR3 spans 13 amino acids. The V and J ends lost 3 bases and 3 bases respectively, with 11 bases between them.

The chain employs TRBV5-1 and TRBJ2-5, with D possibly matching TRBD2 (5 bases). Germline CDR1 and CDR2: SGHRS and YFSETQ. V was clipped by 0 bases and J by 2 bases, with 17 bases between them. This CDR3 contains 17 residues. CDR3 sequence reads: CASSLGGGLFQQETQYF. In nucleotides, the CDR3 is TGCGCCAGCAGCTTGGGAGGCGGACTTTTCCAGCAAGAGACCCAGTACTTC.

This clonotype was seen more than once but under ten times. The V and J genes are TRBV4-3 and TRBJ2-5; D is ambiguous. V lost 0 bases and J lost 5, with 19 bases in between. The germline CDR1 and CDR2 sequences are LGHNA and YSLEER. CDR3 length equals 17 residues. The CDR3, as DNA: TGCGCCAGCAGCCAAGAGGCGAGGACCCCACTGAGGGAGACCCAGTACTTC. Translated: CASSQEARTPLRETQYF.

V usage is TRBV5-1 and J usage is TRBJ2-7; tentative D call: TRBD1 (5 bases). Trimming removed 1 base from V and 3 bases from J, with 11 bases in between. This CDR3 spans 14 amino acids. CDR1 and CDR2 from the germline V gene are SGHRS and YFSETQ. The CDR3 DNA is TGCGCCAGCAGCTTGAGCCCCAGGGACTACGAGCAGTACTTC. It specifies CASSLSPRDYEQYF.

In DNA form, the CDR3 reads TGCAGTGCTAGAGAACAGGGGAGAGGGCCCCAGCATTTT. Its translation is CSAREQGRGPQHF. This sequence joins TRBV20-1 and TRBJ1-5; 7 bases are a match to TRBD1. Unmatched junction bases numbered 5, after V lost 0 bases and J lost 9 bases. The V gene's germline CDR1 is DFQATT and CDR2 SNEGSKA (reference sequence). CDR3 size: 13 residues.

This clonotype was detected only a few times. V usage is TRBV6-6 and J usage is TRBJ2-7; no clear D gene. CDR3 length equals 13 residues. Germline V gene data show CDR1 as MNHNY and CDR2 as SVGAGI (reference sequence). Trimming pared 6 bases from V and 9 bases from J, leaving 18 bases between. The CDR3 bases are TGTGCCAGCAGCCTCCGGGCCCCTTTTGGGCAGTACTTC. Translated, it gives CASSLRAPFGQYF.

The genes are TRBV20-1 and TRBJ1-2; D remains ambiguous. This CDR3 has 13 residues. The germline V gene encodes CDR1 DFQATT and CDR2 SNEGSKA (reference sequence). The V end lost 6 bases, the J end lost 7 bases, and 18 bases lay between the germline ends. The CDR3: CSAAGQRKGGYTF. The CDR3 DNA sequence: TGCAGTGCCGCTGGGCAGAGGAAGGGTGGCTACACCTTC.

The chain has TRBV6-1 and TRBJ2-7; 11 nucleotides align to TRBD2. CDR1 MNHNS and CDR2 SASEGT come from the germline V gene. This CDR3 contains 14 residues. With V trimmed by 7 bases and J by 6 bases, 8 bases remained unmatched. The CDR3 DNA is TGTGCCAGCATGGTCGAGACTAGCGGGACCGAGCAGTACTTC. Translation gives CASMVETSGTEQYF.

The CDR3 protein is CSVGGLAGSSYNEQFF. The CDR3 nucleotides are TGCAGCGTGGGGGGACTAGCGGGTTCTTCCTACAATGAGCAGTTCTTC. The chain combines TRBV29-1 with TRBJ2-1; 12 bases align to TRBD2. CDR3 size: 16 residues. V shed 6 bases, J shed 1 base, and the junction held 7 bases outside the gene matches. Germline V gene data show CDR1 as SQVTM and CDR2 as ANQGSEA.

This clonotype has just a few counts. The rearrangement joins TRBV20-1 to TRBJ2-3, with 12 bases identical to TRBD2. The germline V gene has CDR1 DFQATT and CDR2 SNEGSKA (reference sequence). The V segment lost 8 bases and the J segment 6 bases; nucleotides outside the gene matches: 9. The length of the CDR3 is 14 residues. CDR3 nucleotides: TGCAGTAGTCTAGCGGGAGGGCCCAAGGATACGCAGTATTTT. This encodes CSSLAGGPKDTQYF.

This clonotype was detected a few times. This chain uses TRBV20-1 with TRBJ2-1; 10 bases match TRBD2. With 7 bases clipped from V and 5 bases from J, the junction kept 5 bases outside the gene matches. This CDR3 comprises 13 residues. CDR1 DFQATT and CDR2 SNEGSKA come from the germline V gene (reference sequence). The DNA of the CDR3 is TGCAGTGGTATAACTAGCGGGAACAATGAGCAGTTCTTC. It specifies CSGITSGNNEQFF.

The chain links TRBV12-3 or TRBV12-4 to TRBJ1-1; D unclear. The CDR3 runs to 14 residues. Trimming shortened V by 7 bases and J by 1 base, and 13 bases separated the two germline ends. The CDR3: CASNLSGANTEAFF. The CDR3 nucleotides read TGTGCCAGCAACCTTTCCGGAGCGAACACTGAAGCTTTCTTT.